The following is a TCR beta chain sequence with its context. Its cognate antigen is unknown. This entry is derived from a study of cytomegalovirus exposure and HLA in healthy donors. The CDR3 consists of 18 residues. From germline, CDR1 is LNHNV and CDR2 YYDKDF (reference sequence). Unmatched junction bases numbered 14, after V lost 4 bases and J lost 2 bases. Study-level findings and limits: Cytomegalovirus status was reportedly diagnosed by the classifier with high sensitivity and specificity. Most observed TCR sequences were rare, whereas some public TCRs were detected in many donors. That first-cohort TCR clusters tended to co-occur in the roughly 120 validation repertoires was found in a later analysis. CMV antigen specificity was confirmed in vitro for three CMV-associated chains.

Assay used: immunoSEQ multiplex PCR; TCRdb lists only in-frame clones, some missing. The data hold roughly 150,000 clones, with roughly nine tenths observed a single time. The sample taken for sequencing was PBMCs. The sequence was collected from a woman aged 18-30 years in good health and CMV-seropositive. The chain joins TRBV15 to TRBJ1-5, with TRBD1 matching 7 bases. CDR3 loop: CATSKGQGVRYGNQPQHF. In nucleotides, the CDR3 is TGTGCCACCAGCAAGGGGCAGGGGGTTCGATATGGCAATCAGCCCCAGCATTTT.